The 20 T cell receptor beta chains listed next were all sequenced from one sample in a study of shared clonotypes between healthy human individuals. Generated by immunoSEQ multiplex PCR, the TCRdb table keeps only in-frame clones and is missing some. The sample includes fewer than 400,000 clones, around two thirds seen only once; the top ten take around a tenth. The sample taken for sequencing was memory CD4+ T cells sorted from blood. The subset was: CD45RA-negative fraction. The receptors were gathered from a man aged 25-45 years in good health.

The table lists this clone with many counts. V is TRBV2 and J is TRBJ1-5; D may be TRBD1 (5 bases). V shed 4 bases and J shed 5 bases, with 15 bases lying between them. Germline CDR1 and CDR2: SNHLY and FYNNEI. The CDR3 length is 15 residues. The CDR3 loop reads CASSASGGGYQPQHF. DNA of the CDR3: TGTGCCAGCAGTGCATCGGGGGGAGGGTATCAGCCCCAGCATTTT. The whole variable domain, filled in from reference TRBV2 and TRBJ1-5, reads EPEVTQTPSHQVTQMGQEVILRCVPISNHLYFYWYRQILGQKVEFLVSFYNNEISEKSEIFDDQFSVERPDGSNFTLKIRSTKLEDSAMYFCASSASGGGYQPQHFGDGTRLSIL.

The chain uses TRBV18 and TRBJ2-1; 8 nucleotides align to TRBD1. The CDR3 covers 16 residues. The V gene end was trimmed by 0 bases and the J gene end by 9 bases; junction bases not matched to a gene: 10. CDR1 KGHSH and CDR2 LQKENI come from the germline V gene. The CDR3 is CASSPPGQGAQGEQFF. The CDR3 nucleotides are TGTGCCAGCTCACCACCAGGGCAGGGGGCGCAGGGTGAGCAGTTCTTC.

The V call is TRBV2, the J call TRBJ1-5; TRBD1 aligns across 7 bases. J was trimmed by 6 bases and V by 6 bases; bases with no gene match: 11. The germline gives CDR1 SNHLY, CDR2 FYNNEI. This CDR3 has 15 residues. DNA of the CDR3: TGTGCCAGCAGAGAAAGTGAGACAGGGAGTCAGCCCCAGCATTTT. Protein product: CASRESETGSQPQHF. Using reference TRBV2 and TRBJ1-5 for the parts outside the CDR3, the full variable domain is EPEVTQTPSHQVTQMGQEVILRCVPISNHLYFYWYRQILGQKVEFLVSFYNNEISEKSEIFDDQFSVERPDGSNFTLKIRSTKLEDSAMYFCASRESETGSQPQHFGDGTRLSIL.

The chain uses TRBV6-1 and TRBJ2-1, with D perhaps matching TRBD2 (7 bases). The CDR3 sequence is 15 residues long. V shed 4 bases and J shed 10 bases, with 20 bases lying between them. Germline CDR1 is MNHNS and CDR2 is SASEGT. The CDR3 loop reads CASSGWGTGGREQFF. The CDR3 DNA reads as TGTGCCAGCAGTGGGTGGGGGACGGGGGGCCGGGAGCAGTTCTTC.

The chain uses TRBV11-3 and TRBJ2-1, with TRBD1 matching over 9 bases. The trim removed 0 bases at V and 7 bases at J, leaving 7 bases unmatched. The CDR3 length is 16 residues. Per the germline V gene, CDR1 is SGHNT and CDR2 is YENEEA. The CDR3 region is CASSLEGTGIGNEQFF. DNA of the CDR3: TGTGCCAGCAGCTTAGAGGGGACAGGGATAGGGAATGAGCAGTTCTTC.

The chain recombines TRBV14 with TRBJ2-3; perhaps TRBD2 as D (5 bases). This CDR3 spans 16 amino acids. The V gene's germline CDR1 is SGHDN and CDR2 FVKESK. With 0 bases removed from V and 3 bases from J, the gap between germline ends came to 13 bases. CDR3 sequence reads: CASSQDLLASTDTQYF. DNA for the CDR3: TGTGCCAGCAGCCAAGATTTGCTAGCTTCAACAGATACGCAGTATTTT.

The rearrangement uses TRBV20-1 and TRBJ2-3; D is uncertain. V lost 3 bases, J lost 7 bases, and 5 bases lay in between. This CDR3 is 10 amino acids long. From germline, CDR1 is DFQATT and CDR2 SNEGSKA (reference sequence). This CDR3 reads CSARENTQYF. CDR3 nucleotides: TGCAGTGCTAGGGAGAATACGCAGTATTTT.

The V and J genes are TRBV30 and TRBJ2-7; 7 bases fit TRBD2. V shed 6 bases and J 7 bases; nucleotides not matched to a gene: 12. The germline V gene has CDR1 GTSNPN and CDR2 SVGIG (reference sequence). CDR3 length equals 13 residues. CDR3 loop: CACGGRGRREQYF. The CDR3 DNA follows: TGTGCCTGCGGGGGGAGGGGTCGAAGGGAGCAGTACTTC.

This clone was counted a few times. J is TRBJ1-2 and V is TRBV28; D perhaps matches TRBD1 (6 bases). The CDR3 length is 14 residues. Trimming cost V 5 bases and J 8 bases, with 18 bases left between them. The germline V gene has CDR1 MDHEN and CDR2 SYDVKM. CDR3 loop: CASSDLGAYRGYTF. In DNA, the CDR3 is TGTGCCAGCAGTGACTTGGGGGCTTATCGCGGCTACACCTTC.

This clone has a count of ten or more. This chain connects TRBV4-1 to TRBJ2-7, with D unclear. The V end was cut by 0 bases, the J end by 6 bases, with 15 bases between. This CDR3 spans 15 amino acids. Germline values: CDR1 MGHRA, CDR2 YSYEKL. CDR3: CASSQDALPSGEQYF. Here the CDR3 DNA reads TGCGCCAGCAGCCAAGATGCCCTTCCGTCGGGCGAGCAGTACTTC.

Written as DNA, the CDR3 is TGTGCCAGCAGTTTTCCAGGGGTGATGTACCAAGAGACCCAGTACTTC. Its protein is CASSFPGVMYQETQYF. The rearrangement joins TRBV28 to TRBJ2-5; a weak D match, TRBD1 (6 bases). V shed 3 bases and J shed 0 bases, with 14 bases lying between them. The CDR3 is 16 residues long. CDR1 MDHEN and CDR2 SYDVKM come from the germline V gene.

V is TRBV7-6 and J is TRBJ2-7; D is unresolved. Germline assignment: CDR1 SGHVS and CDR2 FNYEAQ. The CDR3 length is 12 residues. V was pared by 8 bases and J by 0 bases, with 8 bases between. CDR3 DNA: TGTGCCAGCGGCAGTAGCTCCTACGAGCAGTACTTC. Translated: CASGSSSYEQYF.

This chain connects TRBV25-1 to TRBJ2-3; TRBD2 matches 11 bases. The junction had 6 bases not matched to a gene; V was cut back by 5 bases and J by 5 bases. The CDR3 is 15 residues long. Germline V gene sequence: CDR1 MGHDK, CDR2 SYGVNS. The CDR3 region has the DNA TGTGCCAGCAGTCCGACTAGCGGGATAAAAGATACGCAGTATTTT. Translated: CASSPTSGIKDTQYF.

V and J are TRBV10-3 and TRBJ2-7; TRBD1 or TRBD2 may be the D gene (6 bases each). The CDR3 has 14 amino acids. From germline, CDR1 is ENHRY and CDR2 SYGVKD. The V gene lost 4 bases and the J gene lost 4 bases, with 14 bases spanning the gap. Written as DNA, the CDR3 is TGTGCCATCAGTGCTGGGGGGACAAGATACGAGCAGTACTTC. This codes for CAISAGGTRYEQYF.

This chain links TRBV5-1 with TRBJ1-5; D is undetermined. The ends were cut back, 0 bases at V and 1 base at J, with 11 bases in the middle. This CDR3 has 16 residues. From germline, CDR1 is SGHRS and CDR2 YFSETQ. CDR3 DNA sequence: TGCGCCAGCAGCTTGGCCCCAGTGGGGAGCAATCAGCCCCAGCATTTT. This translates into CASSLAPVGSNQPQHF.

The chain links TRBV10-3 to TRBJ2-4; D may be TRBD2 (5 bases). V was clipped by 10 bases and J by 0 bases, with 13 bases between them. The CDR3 consists of 14 residues. Germline CDR1 is ENHRY and CDR2 is SYGVKD. CDR3 DNA: TGTGCCACCGTTCCGGAGGTAGCCAAAAACATTCAGTACTTC. This translates into CATVPEVAKNIQYF.

This clone was recorded once. This chain uses TRBV28 with TRBJ2-7; TRBD2 matches at 7 bases. CDR3 length: 14 residues. Germline CDR1 MDHEN, CDR2 SYDVKM. Losses at the gene ends were 6 bases for V and 5 bases for J; bases not matched to a gene: 10. The CDR3 nucleotides are TGTGCCAGCAGGTCCCAGCGGGAATGGGACGAGCAGTACTTC. It encodes CASRSQREWDEQYF.

The V and J genes are TRBV10-2 and TRBJ2-5, with TRBD2 identical over 9 bases. J was trimmed by 7 bases and V by 6 bases; bases with no gene match: 18. CDR3 length: 17 residues. Per the germline V gene, CDR1 is WSHSY and CDR2 is SAAADI. CDR3 bases: TGCGCCAGCAGGAGTAGCGGTGCGGGAGGGCCTACTGGGACCCAGTACTTC. This encodes CASRSSGAGGPTGTQYF.

The chain couples TRBV7-2 to TRBJ2-2, with D unclear. The V end was cut by 1 base, the J end by 0 bases, with 9 bases between. Germline V gene sequence: CDR1 SGHTA, CDR2 FQGNSA. There are 16 residues in the CDR3. CDR3 nucleotide sequence: TGTGCCAGCAGCTTAGTCCCGCTAGCGAACACCGGGGAGCTGTTTTTT. It yields the protein CASSLVPLANTGELFF.

This rearrangement joins TRBV6-6 to TRBJ1-2; D is ambiguous. The germline CDR1 and CDR2 sequences are MNHNY and SVGAGI (reference sequence). This CDR3 spans 15 amino acids. Trimming left V 3 bases short and J 3 bases short, with 14 bases between. Here the CDR3 DNA reads TGTGCCAGCAGTTATATTCAAGGATTCGACTATGGCTACACCTTC. This gives the protein CASSYIQGFDYGYTF.